This TCR beta chain was found in a study of T cells expressing NK-cell markers (dated by TCRdb to between 2020 and 2021). Turning to the overall study: About eight donors provided sorted CD3+CD56+NKG2C+, CD3+CD56+NKG2C- and CD3+CD56-NKG2C+ T-cell subsets, whose TCR beta-chain repertoires were profiled. Among the eight sequenced donors, only one was HCMV-seronegative, while the other seven were HCMV-seropositive. The libraries were sequenced on Illumina HiSeq 2000/2500, MiSeq or NextSeq, producing 2 x 150 bp reads. The study sequenced eight donors, all healthy volunteers chosen at random: three men and five women.

Sequencing was performed on an Illumina HiSeq 2000. The TCR beta cDNA libraries were made using 5'RACE template switching, a step that added both a universal primer site and unique molecular identifiers. cDNA synthesis was primed from the TCR beta constant segment and was followed by two successive PCR amplification steps. For the original study's pipeline: MIGEC was used to demultiplex reads and group reads by UMI, and MiTCR was used to assemble and quantify clonotypes. Only TCR cDNA sequences supported by at least two reads were kept to exclude erroneous sequences. The tcR package was used for downstream repertoire analysis, with clonotypes matched between fractions based on CDR3 nucleotide sequence plus V segment. Antigen specificity was annotated against VDJdb with VDJmatch, allowing one amino acid substitution in CDR3. TCRdb reprocessed the reads, reporting each CDR3 protein sequence once and no DNA. The authors' filters were not applied to this entry. The table of this sample itemizes some 150,000 distinct CDR3 sequences. The ten largest make up around 35% of the sample.

Comments on this clonotype: There is no known antigen for this receptor.

From cysteine to phenylalanine, the CDR3 is 18 amino acids long. The nucleotide record is missing. The CDR1 and CDR2 encoded by the germline V gene are MNHEY and SVGEGT. To determine HCMV serostatus, a commercial ELISA kit was used to detect HCMV-specific IgG in serum. Ficoll density gradient centrifugation was used to isolate peripheral blood mononuclear cells from blood. The study at large found these results: Those dominant clonotypes were again the most abundant among CD3+CD56-NKG2C+ cells in a few donors, at about 25-60.1%. It remained unclear whether the expanded NKG2C-expressing T cell clones were specific for HCMV antigens. In roughly 6 donors, the dominant CD3+CD56+NKG2C+ clonotypes were found to rank among the top 10 CD8+ clonotypes and to make up 1.0-7.0% of CD8+ T cells.

The chain links TRBV6-2 or TRBV6-3 with TRBJ2-5; TCRdb outputs TRBD2, but without DNA this stays unchecked. The sequencing sample was made of blood T cells: a sorted CD56 or NKG2C T cell subset, CD4+ or CD8+ T cells, or bulk PBMC T cells (not recorded which). The receptor's source is a woman between 45 and 65 years old in good health. Donor details come from another sample of the same person, matched by shared clones. The CDR3 reads CASSQSTKRVPYQETQYF.